The clone carrying this TCR beta chain occurred once. Its target is not known. The sample's treatment: oral pan-JAK inhibitor, 5-10 mg twice daily. CDR1 and CDR2 (germline): MNHEY, SVGAGI. CDR3 length equals 12 residues. Trimming removed 4 bases from V and 5 bases from J, with 8 bases in between. This sample is part of a study of CD8+ T cells in alopecia areata. Study results and limitations: Normal skin's resident alphabeta T cells are also sequenced in scalp samples.

Extracted RNA was reverse transcribed into cDNA, the sequencing template. TCRdb keeps only in-frame clones here, not all; method: immunoSEQ multiplex PCR. The sample yields some 88,000 clones, roughly two fifths seen once. This clonotype originated in a human donor with alopecia areata. The material sequenced was CD8+ T cells sorted from blood, taken at week 24, from a patient treated with tofacitinib. The chain has TRBV6-5 and TRBJ2-5; a weak D match, TRBD1 (5 bases). The CDR3 DNA follows: TGTGCCAGCAGTTCAGGGCCGGAGACCCAGTACTTC. This gives the protein CASSSGPETQYF.